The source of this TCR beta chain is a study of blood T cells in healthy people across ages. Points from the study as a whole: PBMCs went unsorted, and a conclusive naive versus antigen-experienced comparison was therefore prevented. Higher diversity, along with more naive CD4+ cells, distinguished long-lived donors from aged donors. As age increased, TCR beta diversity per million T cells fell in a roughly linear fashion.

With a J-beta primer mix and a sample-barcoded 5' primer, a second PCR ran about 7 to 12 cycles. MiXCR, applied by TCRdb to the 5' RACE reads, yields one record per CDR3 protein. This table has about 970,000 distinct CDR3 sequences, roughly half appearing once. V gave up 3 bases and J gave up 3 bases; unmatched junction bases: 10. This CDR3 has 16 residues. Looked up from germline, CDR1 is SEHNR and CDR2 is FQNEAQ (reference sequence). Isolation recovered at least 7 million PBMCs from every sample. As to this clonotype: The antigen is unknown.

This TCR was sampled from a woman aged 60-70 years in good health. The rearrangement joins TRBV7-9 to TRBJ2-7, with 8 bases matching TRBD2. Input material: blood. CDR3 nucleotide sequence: TGTGCCAGCAGCTTGGGGGAAGCGGGAGAGGGCTACGAGCAGTACTTC. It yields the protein CASSLGEAGEGYEQYF.